The rows below give T cell receptor beta chains drawn from one sample of a study of shared T cell receptors in the human thymus. TCRdb keeps only in-frame clones here, not all; method: immunoSEQ multiplex PCR. The sample includes approximately 400,000 clones, 85% to 95% of them seen just once. The sample consisted of thymocytes. These receptors were taken from a human donor. The CDR3 runs from the conserved cysteine through the conserved F or W. D genes are given only for firm matches. Not every row has a clone size; where given, it reads once, few, many or a size class.

j_call d_call clone_size v_call cdr3_nt cdr3_aa
TRBJ1-3 . . TRBV5-6 TGTGCCAGCAGCCATCCCGGCTCTGGAAACACCATATATTTT CASSHPGSGNTIYF
TRBJ2-7 . once TRBV27 TGTGCCCAGCTGGGGGGTCACTACGAGCAGTACTTC CAQLGGHYEQYF
TRBJ2-1 . . TRBV25-1 TGTGCCAGCAGTCAAAAACCACGAAGCTCCTACAATGAGCAGTTCTTC CASSQKPRSSYNEQFF
TRBJ2-5 . . TRBV18 TGTGCCAGCTCACCGTCGGTGGAGACCCAGTACTTC CASSPSVETQYF
TRBJ1-5 . . TRBV6-1 TGTGCCAGCAGAGAAAATGGGGGACAGCCCCAGCATTTT CASRENGGQPQHF
TRBJ2-3 . . TRBV5-1 TGCGCCAGCAGCTTGGGGGGTAAGAGCACAGATACGCAGTATTTT CASSLGGKSTDTQYF
TRBJ2-2 TRBD2 . TRBV5-6 TGTGCCAGCAGCGCGAGCTTGACTAGCCGGAACACCGGGGAGCTGTTTTTT CASSASLTSRNTGELFF
TRBJ2-1 TRBD1 . TRBV19 TGTGCCAGTACTCCCCTGGACAGGAGTGAGCAGTTCTTC CASTPLDRSEQFF
TRBJ2-5 TRBD2 . TRBV9 TGTGCCAGCAGCGGGAGGGACTACCGCCAAGAGACCCAGTACTTC CASSGRDYRQETQYF
TRBJ2-7 . . TRBV20-1 TGCAGCGCTGCAGGGTCCGACGAGCAGTACTTC CSAAGSDEQYF
TRBJ2-4 . . TRBV28 TGTGCCAGCAGTTTACGGGATAGTAGAGCCAAAAACATTCAGTACTTC CASSLRDSRAKNIQYF
TRBJ1-5 TRBD1 . TRBV28 TGTGCCAGCAGCTCATCGACGGGACAGAATAGCAATCAGCCCCAGCATTTT CASSSSTGQNSNQPQHF
TRBJ1-2 . few TRBV6-1 TGTGCCAGCAGTGAATGGGTCCCAACGGATGGCTACACCTTC CASSEWVPTDGYTF
TRBJ2-6 . . TRBV27 TGTGCCAGCAGCCGCTCTGGGGCCAACGTCCTGACTTTC CASSRSGANVLTF
TRBJ2-7 . . TRBV6-5 TGTGCCAGCAGTTACTTTACAGGGTCTACCTACGAGCAGTACTTC CASSYFTGSTYEQYF
TRBJ2-7 TRBD1 . TRBV4-3 TGCGCCAGCAGCCACCGGGACTACCGGGACAGGGCCGACGAGCAGTACTTC CASSHRDYRDRADEQYF
TRBJ2-3 . once TRBV11-2 TGTGCCAGCAGCTTAGACGGGCCAGATACGCAGTATTTT CASSLDGPDTQYF
TRBJ2-2 TRBD1 once TRBV5-1 TGCGCCAGCAGCGTGGGACAGCAGATTAACACCGGGGAGCTGTTTTTT CASSVGQQINTGELFF
TRBJ2-1 TRBD2 . TRBV7-3 TGTGCCAGCAGCCCCGAGATACGACTAGCGGGGGACCACAATGAGCAGTTCTTC CASSPEIRLAGDHNEQFF
TRBJ1-3 . . TRBV10-3 TGTGCCATCAGTGGTCGGACGGCCGCTCTACTCTCTGGAAACACCATATATTTT CAISGRTAALLSGNTIYF
TRBJ2-5 TRBD2 . TRBV5-6 TGTGCCAGCAGCTTGGTAGCCCACGGGGGGCAAGAGACCCAGTACTTC CASSLVAHGGQETQYF
TRBJ1-6 . . TRBV28 TGTGCCGGAGGGGGGCAGCCTCTAATTGATTCACCCCTCCACTTT CAGGGQPLIDSPLHF
TRBJ2-2 TRBD2 . TRBV27 TGTGCCAGCAGTCGGAGACTAGCGCCCCCCGGGGAGCTGTTTTTT CASSRRLAPPGELFF
TRBJ2-3 . . TRBV27 TGTGCCAGCAGTGGGGGTCCGGGGCCGTACACAGATACGCAGTATTTT CASSGGPGPYTDTQYF
TRBJ1-4 . . TRBV19 TGTGCCAGTGCCGATTGTAGCCCCCCCATCGACCCCTATAATGAAAAACTGTTTTTT CASADCSPPIDPYNEKLFF
TRBJ2-3 . . TRBV4-2 TGTGCCAGCAGCCAAGAGGGGTCTAGCGACGTCACAGATACGCAGTATTTT CASSQEGSSDVTDTQYF
TRBJ1-5 . few TRBV5-5 TGTGCCAGCAGCAGAAACAGCTACAATCAGCCCCAGCATTTT CASSRNSYNQPQHF
TRBJ1-2 TRBD1 . TRBV2 TGTGCCAGCAGTGGGGGGCCGGGACAGGGGCGCAGGGACTATGGCTACACCTTC CASSGGPGQGRRDYGYTF
TRBJ1-2 . . TRBV6-9 TGTGCCAGCATCGGGACCGCCACAGCCTATGGCTACACCTTC CASIGTATAYGYTF
TRBJ2-7 TRBD1 . TRBV30 TGTGCCTGGAGTGTATTCGGGACAGGGAAGCGCTCCTACGAGCAGTACTTC CAWSVFGTGKRSYEQYF
TRBJ2-5 TRBD2 . TRBV28 TGTGCCAGCAGTTTGGGGACTAGCGGGCCCTACCAAGAGACCCAGTACTTC CASSLGTSGPYQETQYF
TRBJ1-1 . . TRBV6-5 TGTGCCAGCAGTTACGGCTTCCGCGGCAACACTGAAGCTTTCTTT CASSYGFRGNTEAFF
TRBJ1-1 . . TRBV7-8 TGTGCCAGCAGCCCCCCCCCGGGACAACCGAACACTGAAGCTTTCTTT CASSPPPGQPNTEAFF
TRBJ1-4 . . TRBV19 TGTGCCAGTAGATCGAAGGAGGATGAAAAACTGTTTTTT CASRSKEDEKLFF
TRBJ1-1 . once TRBV18 TGTGCCAGCTCACCACACGGACGAGACACTGAAGCTTTCTTT CASSPHGRDTEAFF
TRBJ2-3 TRBD1 once TRBV5-6 TGTGCCAGCAGGAAACAGGGGACCACAGATACGCAGTATTTT CASRKQGTTDTQYF
TRBJ1-3 . once TRBV29-1 TGCAGCGTTGAGACCGGGACACTCTCTGGAAACACCATATATTTT CSVETGTLSGNTIYF
TRBJ2-7 TRBD1 . TRBV6-6 TGTGCCAGCAGTTACCCAAGGGACAGGGCAGGGTACGAGCAGTACTTC CASSYPRDRAGYEQYF
TRBJ2-1 TRBD2 . TRBV9 TGTGCCAGCAGCGTAGAGGCTAGCGGAAACAATGAGCAGTTCTTC CASSVEASGNNEQFF
TRBJ2-1 . . TRBV5-1 TGCGCCAGCAGCCCCGAGAGGCTGAGTGATGAGCAGTTCTTC CASSPERLSDEQFF
TRBJ1-1 TRBD1 . TRBV30 TGTGCCTGGAGTCCAACCCGACAGGGTGAGGCTGAAGCTTTCTTT CAWSPTRQGEAEAFF
TRBJ1-5 . once TRBV27 TGTGCCAGCAGTCCTCAATCACACGATATTAGCAATCAGCCCCAGCATTTT CASSPQSHDISNQPQHF
TRBJ2-7 TRBD2 once TRBV7-2 TGTGCCAGCATCTCCTCGGGCGGGAGGAGCCCGTACGAGCAGTACTTC CASISSGGRSPYEQYF
TRBJ2-3 . . TRBV5-5 TGTGCCAGCAGCTTGGGGTGGGCAGATACAGATACGCAGTATTTT CASSLGWADTDTQYF
TRBJ1-1 TRBD1 once TRBV14 TGTGCCAGCAGCCAGGCGGGACAGCTGAACACTGAAGCTTTCTTT CASSQAGQLNTEAFF
TRBJ2-1 TRBD2 . TRBV28 TGTGCCAGCAGTGCTCTTTCCGGGACTAGCGGGAGAAGATACAATGAGCAGTTCTTC CASSALSGTSGRRYNEQFF
TRBJ2-1 . . TRBV4-3 TGCGCCAGCAGCCAAGATCGCCCGGGGGAGAATGAGCAGTTCTTC CASSQDRPGENEQFF
TRBJ2-3 . . TRBV14 TGTGCCAGCAGCCAGGGAGGACTACTAGATACGCAGTATTTT CASSQGGLLDTQYF
TRBJ2-7 TRBD2 . TRBV7-2 TGTGCCAGCAGCTTAGATTCGACTAGCGGGAGTGGCGAGCAGTACTTC CASSLDSTSGSGEQYF
TRBJ2-1 . . TRBV7-8 TGTGCCAGCGCCCCGGGGACCCCCACCTACAATGAGCAGTTCTTC CASAPGTPTYNEQFF
TRBJ1-1 . . TRBV27 TGTGCCAGCAGTCCCGTCGCTGGGTACACTGAAGCTTTCTTT CASSPVAGYTEAFF
TRBJ2-3 . . TRBV14 TGTGCCAGCAGCTTGGTCTCCGCAGATACGCAGTATTTT CASSLVSADTQYF
TRBJ1-1 . . TRBV14 TGTGCCAGCAGCCAAGGAGGGTTGGCGTTCATGAACACTGAAGCTTTCTTT CASSQGGLAFMNTEAFF
TRBJ2-1 . . TRBV28 TGTGCCGCGAGCTCGACGGACAGCCGAGAGCAGTTCTTC CAASSTDSREQFF
TRBJ1-5 . . TRBV28 TGTGCCAGCAGTCCCCGGGAGGGCCATAGCAATCAGCCCCAGCATTTT CASSPREGHSNQPQHF